The following is a TCR beta chain sequence with its context. As yet, its antigen is unknown. This CDR3 fails to terminate in the conserved phenylalanine or tryptophan, so it likely reflects a read error. Stable Graves' hyperthyroidism denoted no ophthalmopathy progression over 18 months. Aged 18 to 65, the patients had hyperthyroidism that was newly diagnosed and had lasted under 2 months. The CDR3 loop spans 15 amino acids. Germline V lookup: CDR1 SGHTA, CDR2 FQGNSA. The sample belongs to a study of T cells in Graves' hyperthyroidism and ophthalmopathy. Study conclusions and caveats: Most thyroid clonotypes that were expanded above 0.001 also turned up in blood.

Template material for amplifying TCR beta CDR3 regions consisted of RNA transcripts. HTBI primers drove first-round RT-PCR of the TCR CDR3. Using its own MiXCR run on the multiplex PCR reads, TCRdb lists one record per CDR3 protein. In the table there are about 540,000 distinct CDR3 sequences, more than 45% of which are singletons. Specimen: peripheral blood or thyroid tissue (not recorded which). The sequence was collected from a woman in her late teens or twenties with Graves' hyperthyroidism. The chain joins TRBV7-2 to TRBJ2-7; TRBD2 aligns across 9 bases. The CDR3 DNA reads TGCGCCAGCAGCCAGTGGGGGACTAGCACGTACGAGCAGTACTCC. This encodes CASSQWGTSTYEQYS.